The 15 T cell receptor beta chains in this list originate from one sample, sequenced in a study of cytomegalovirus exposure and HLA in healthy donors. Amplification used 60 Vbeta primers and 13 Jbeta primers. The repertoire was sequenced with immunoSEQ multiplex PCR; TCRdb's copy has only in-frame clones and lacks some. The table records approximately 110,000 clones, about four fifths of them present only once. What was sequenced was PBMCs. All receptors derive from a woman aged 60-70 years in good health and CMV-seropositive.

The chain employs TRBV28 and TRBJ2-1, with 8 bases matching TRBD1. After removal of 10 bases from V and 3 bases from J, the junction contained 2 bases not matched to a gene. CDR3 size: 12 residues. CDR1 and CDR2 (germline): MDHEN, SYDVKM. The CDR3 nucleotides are TGTGCCACAGGGGGCTTCTACAATGAGCAGTTCTTC. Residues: CATGGFYNEQFF.

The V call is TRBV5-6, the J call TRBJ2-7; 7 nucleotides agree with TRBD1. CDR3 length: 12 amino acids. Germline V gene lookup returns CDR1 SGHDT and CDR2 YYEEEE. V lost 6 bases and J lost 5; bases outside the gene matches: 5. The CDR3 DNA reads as TGTGCCAGCACCGCAACAGGGGACGAGCAGTACTTC. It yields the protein CASTATGDEQYF.

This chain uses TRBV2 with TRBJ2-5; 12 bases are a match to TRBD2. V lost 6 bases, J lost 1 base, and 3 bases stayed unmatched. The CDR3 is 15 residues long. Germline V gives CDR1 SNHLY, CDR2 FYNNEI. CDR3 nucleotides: TGTGCCAGCAGATCACTAGCGGGGGGCCAAGAGACCCAGTACTTC. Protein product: CASRSLAGGQETQYF.

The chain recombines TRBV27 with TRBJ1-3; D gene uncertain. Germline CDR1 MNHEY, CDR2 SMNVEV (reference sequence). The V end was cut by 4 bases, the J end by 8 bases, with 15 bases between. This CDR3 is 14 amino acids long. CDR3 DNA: TGTGCCAGCAGTTCCAGACCTCGCGGAGACACCATATATTTT. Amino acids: CASSSRPRGDTIYF.

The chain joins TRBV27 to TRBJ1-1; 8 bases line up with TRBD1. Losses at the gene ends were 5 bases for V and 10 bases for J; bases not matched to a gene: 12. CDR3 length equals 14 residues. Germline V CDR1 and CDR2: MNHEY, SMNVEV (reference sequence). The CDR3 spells CASSSTGGQLVAFF. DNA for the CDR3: TGTGCCAGCAGTAGTACAGGGGGTCAGCTGGTAGCTTTCTTT.

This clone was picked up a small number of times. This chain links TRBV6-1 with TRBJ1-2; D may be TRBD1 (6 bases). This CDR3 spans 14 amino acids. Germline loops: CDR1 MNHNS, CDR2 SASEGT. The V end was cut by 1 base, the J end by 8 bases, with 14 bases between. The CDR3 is CASSEGGAGGGYTF. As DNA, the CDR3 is TGTGCCAGCAGTGAAGGGGGGGCCGGGGGGGGCTACACCTTC.

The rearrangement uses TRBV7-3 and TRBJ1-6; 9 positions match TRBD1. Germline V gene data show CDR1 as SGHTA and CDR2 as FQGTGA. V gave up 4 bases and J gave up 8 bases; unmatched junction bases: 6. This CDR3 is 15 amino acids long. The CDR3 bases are TGTGCCAGCAGCTCAACCGGGACAGGGCATTCACCCCTCCACTTT. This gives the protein CASSSTGTGHSPLHF.

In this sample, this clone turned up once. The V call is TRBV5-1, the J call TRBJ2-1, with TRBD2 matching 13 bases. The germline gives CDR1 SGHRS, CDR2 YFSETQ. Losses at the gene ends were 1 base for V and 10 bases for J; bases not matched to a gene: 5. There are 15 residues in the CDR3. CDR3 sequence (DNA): TGCGCCAGCAGCTTGACTAGCGGGGGGGCCTTAGAGCAGTTCTTC. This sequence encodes CASSLTSGGALEQFF.

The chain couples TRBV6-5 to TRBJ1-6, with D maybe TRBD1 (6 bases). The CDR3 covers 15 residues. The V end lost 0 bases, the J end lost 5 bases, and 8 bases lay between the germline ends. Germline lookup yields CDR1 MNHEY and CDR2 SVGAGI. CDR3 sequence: CASSYSGGHNSPLHF. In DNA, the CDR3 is TGTGCCAGCAGTTACTCCGGGGGGCATAATTCACCCCTCCACTTT.

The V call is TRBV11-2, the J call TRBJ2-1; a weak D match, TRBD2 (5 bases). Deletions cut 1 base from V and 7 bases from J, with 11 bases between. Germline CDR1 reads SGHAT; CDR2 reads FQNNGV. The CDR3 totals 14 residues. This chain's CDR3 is CASSLVLDFNEQFF. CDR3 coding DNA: TGTGCCAGCAGCTTAGTACTAGACTTTAATGAGCAGTTCTTC.

The CDR3: CASSNTESYEQYF. CDR3 DNA: TGTGCCAGCAGTAATACTGAGTCCTACGAGCAGTACTTC. The chain employs TRBV6-6 and TRBJ2-7; D is uncertain. CDR3 length: 13 amino acids. In germline, CDR1 is MNHNY, CDR2 SVGAGI (reference sequence). The V and J ends lost 5 bases and 1 base respectively, with 9 bases between them.

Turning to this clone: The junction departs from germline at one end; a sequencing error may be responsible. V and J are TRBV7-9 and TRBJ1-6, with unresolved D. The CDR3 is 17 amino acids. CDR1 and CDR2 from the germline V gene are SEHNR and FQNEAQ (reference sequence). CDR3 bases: TGTTCCAGCAGCTTAGATTCGGGAAGGTCCTATAATTCACCCCTCCACTTT. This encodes CSSSLDSGRSYNSPLHF.

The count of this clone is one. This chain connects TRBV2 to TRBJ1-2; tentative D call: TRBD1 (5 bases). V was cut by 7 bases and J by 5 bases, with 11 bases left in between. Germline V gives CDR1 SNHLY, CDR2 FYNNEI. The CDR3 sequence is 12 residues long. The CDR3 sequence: CASNQGGYGYTF. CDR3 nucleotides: TGTGCCAGCAACCAGGGAGGGTATGGCTACACCTTC.

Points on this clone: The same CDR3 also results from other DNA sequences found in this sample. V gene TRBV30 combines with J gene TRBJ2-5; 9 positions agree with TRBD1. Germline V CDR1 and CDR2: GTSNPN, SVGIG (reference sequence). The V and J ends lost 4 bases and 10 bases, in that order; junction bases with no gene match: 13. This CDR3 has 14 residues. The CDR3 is CAWTGGQGKGSQYF. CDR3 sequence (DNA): TGTGCCTGGACAGGGGGACAGGGTAAGGGGAGCCAGTACTTC.

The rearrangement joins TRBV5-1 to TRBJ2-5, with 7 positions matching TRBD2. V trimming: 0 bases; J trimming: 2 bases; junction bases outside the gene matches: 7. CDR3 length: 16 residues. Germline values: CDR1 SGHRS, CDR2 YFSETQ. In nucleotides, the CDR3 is TGCGCCAGCAGCTTGGCCTTAGGGACTACGCAAGAGACCCAGTACTTC. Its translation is CASSLALGTTQETQYF.